This T cell receptor beta chain was sequenced in a study of shared clonotypes between healthy human individuals. Libraries were prepared by immunoSEQ multiplex PCR; TCRdb keeps only in-frame clonotypes and omits some of them. Found here are 2 million or so clones, roughly 95% of them singletons; the top ten hold roughly 0.13%. With 2 bases clipped from V and 5 bases from J, the junction kept 5 bases outside the gene matches. CDR1 is MGHDK and CDR2 is SYGVNS in the germline V gene. CDR3 size: 16 residues. This clone was observed a single time. This TCR came from a man younger than 35 in good health. The V gene is TRBV25-1, the J gene TRBJ2-1; 11 bases align to TRBD2. The specimen was naive CD4+ T cells sorted from blood. Subset meaning: CD45RA+ positively selected. DNA for the CDR3: TGTGCCAGCAGTGAACAACTAGCGGGGGTACACAATGAGCAGTTCTTC. Its protein is CASSEQLAGVHNEQFF.